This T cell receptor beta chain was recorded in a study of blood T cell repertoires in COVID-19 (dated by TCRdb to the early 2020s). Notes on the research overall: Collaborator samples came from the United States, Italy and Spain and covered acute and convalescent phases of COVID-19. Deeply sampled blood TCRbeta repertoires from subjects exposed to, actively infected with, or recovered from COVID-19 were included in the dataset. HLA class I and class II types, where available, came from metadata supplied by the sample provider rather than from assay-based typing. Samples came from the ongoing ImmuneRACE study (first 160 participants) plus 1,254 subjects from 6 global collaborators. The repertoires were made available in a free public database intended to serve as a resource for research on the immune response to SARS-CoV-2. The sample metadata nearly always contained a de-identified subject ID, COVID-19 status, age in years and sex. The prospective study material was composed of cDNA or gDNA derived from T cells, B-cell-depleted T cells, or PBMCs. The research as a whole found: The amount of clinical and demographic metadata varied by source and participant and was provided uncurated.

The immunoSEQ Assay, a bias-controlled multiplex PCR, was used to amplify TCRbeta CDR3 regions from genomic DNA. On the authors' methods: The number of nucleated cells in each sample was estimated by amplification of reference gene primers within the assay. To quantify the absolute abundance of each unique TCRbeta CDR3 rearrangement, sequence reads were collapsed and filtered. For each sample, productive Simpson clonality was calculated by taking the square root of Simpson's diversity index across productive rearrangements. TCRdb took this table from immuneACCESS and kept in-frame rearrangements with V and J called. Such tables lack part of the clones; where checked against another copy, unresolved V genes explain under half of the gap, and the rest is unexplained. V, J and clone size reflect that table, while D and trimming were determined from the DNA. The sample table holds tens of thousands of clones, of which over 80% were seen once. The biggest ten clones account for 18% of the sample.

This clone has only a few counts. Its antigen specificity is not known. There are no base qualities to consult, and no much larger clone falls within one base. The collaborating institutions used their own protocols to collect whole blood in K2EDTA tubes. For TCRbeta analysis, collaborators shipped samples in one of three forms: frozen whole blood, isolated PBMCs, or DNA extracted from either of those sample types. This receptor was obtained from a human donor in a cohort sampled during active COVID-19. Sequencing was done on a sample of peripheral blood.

The nucleotide sequence is TGTGCCAGCAGCTTACAGGGTGGCGAGCAGTACTTC. Its product reads: CASSLQGGEQYF. The chain employs TRBV5-4 and TRBJ2-7; possibly the D gene is TRBD1, per 6 matching bases. V is reduced by 2 bases and J by 6 bases, leaving a spacing of 9 bases between them. The CDR3 covers 12 residues, taking in both the cysteine and the phenylalanine. Just the 36-base CDR3 DNA is kept, in frame starting at base 1. CDR1 and CDR2, looked up from the germline V gene (reference sequence), are SGHNT and YYREEE.